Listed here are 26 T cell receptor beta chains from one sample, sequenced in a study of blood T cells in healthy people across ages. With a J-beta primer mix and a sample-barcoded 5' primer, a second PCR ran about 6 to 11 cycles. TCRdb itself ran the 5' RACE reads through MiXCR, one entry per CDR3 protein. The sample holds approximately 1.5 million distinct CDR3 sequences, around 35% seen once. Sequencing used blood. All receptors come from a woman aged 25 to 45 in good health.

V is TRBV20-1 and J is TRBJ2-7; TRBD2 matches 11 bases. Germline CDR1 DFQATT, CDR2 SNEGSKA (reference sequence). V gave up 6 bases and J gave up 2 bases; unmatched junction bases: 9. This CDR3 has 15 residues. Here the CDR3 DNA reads TGCAGTGCCAACACCGGGACTAGCGGCCCCTACGAGCAGTACTTC. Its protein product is CSANTGTSGPYEQYF.

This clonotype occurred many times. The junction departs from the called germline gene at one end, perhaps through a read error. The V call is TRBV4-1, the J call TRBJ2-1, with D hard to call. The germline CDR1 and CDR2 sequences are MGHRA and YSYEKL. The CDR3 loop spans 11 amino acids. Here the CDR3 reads CASSHSREQFF. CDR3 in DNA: TGTGCCAGCAGCCACAGTAGGGAGCAGTTCTTC.

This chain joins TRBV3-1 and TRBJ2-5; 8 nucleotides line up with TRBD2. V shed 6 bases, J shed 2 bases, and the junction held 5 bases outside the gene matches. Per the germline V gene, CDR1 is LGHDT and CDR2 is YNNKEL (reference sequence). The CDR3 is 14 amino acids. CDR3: CASRTRGGQETQYF. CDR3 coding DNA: TGTGCCAGCAGAACCCGGGGGGGTCAAGAGACCCAGTACTTC.

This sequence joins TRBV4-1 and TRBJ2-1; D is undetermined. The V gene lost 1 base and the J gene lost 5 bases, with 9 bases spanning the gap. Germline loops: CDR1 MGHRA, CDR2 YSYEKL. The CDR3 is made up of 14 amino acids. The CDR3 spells CASSQAKGNNEQFF. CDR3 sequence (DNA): TGCGCCAGCAGCCAAGCCAAGGGAAACAATGAGCAGTTCTTC.

The CDR3 sequence: CSARIVAGGPSDEQYF. CDR3 bases: TGCAGTGCTAGAATAGTAGCGGGGGGGCCAAGTGATGAGCAGTACTTC. The chain uses TRBV20-1 and TRBJ2-4; 11 bases align to TRBD2. This CDR3 region has 16 residues. V shed 2 bases, J shed 13 bases, and the junction held 16 bases outside the gene matches. The germline V gene encodes CDR1 DFQATT and CDR2 SNEGSKA (reference sequence).

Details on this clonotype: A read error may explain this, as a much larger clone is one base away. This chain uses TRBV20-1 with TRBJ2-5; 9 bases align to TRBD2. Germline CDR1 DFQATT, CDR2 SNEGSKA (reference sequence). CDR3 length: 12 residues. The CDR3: CRAKRGEETQYF. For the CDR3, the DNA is TGCAGGGCTAAGCGGGGGGAAGAGACCCAGTACTTC.

CDR3 loop: CASSRPPPDTQYF. The CDR3 region has the DNA TGTGCCAGCAGCCGTCCCCCTCCAGATACGCAGTATTTT. This chain connects TRBV27 to TRBJ2-3, with no clear D. Germline CDR1 is MNHEY and CDR2 is SMNVEV (reference sequence). V was cut by 6 bases and J by 4 bases, with 11 bases left in between. CDR3 length: 13 amino acids.

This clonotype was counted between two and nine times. The CDR3 coding sequence is TGTGCCAGCAGCTTAGGGGCTTTAGCGGGGTTCCAAGAGACCCAGTACTTC. This gives the protein CASSLGALAGFQETQYF. V is TRBV11-2 and J is TRBJ2-5; 8 bases match TRBD2. The CDR3 is 17 amino acids. The ends lost 1 base at V and 1 base at J; junction bases unmatched: 8. The germline gives CDR1 SGHAT, CDR2 FQNNGV.

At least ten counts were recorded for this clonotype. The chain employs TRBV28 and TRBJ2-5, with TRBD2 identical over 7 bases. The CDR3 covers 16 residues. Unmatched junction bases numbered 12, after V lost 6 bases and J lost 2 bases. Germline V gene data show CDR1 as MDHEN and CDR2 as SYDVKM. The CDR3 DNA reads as TGTGCCAGCAGAGGTCCGGGCCCCGGGGGGCAAGAGACCCAGTACTTC. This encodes CASRGPGPGGQETQYF.

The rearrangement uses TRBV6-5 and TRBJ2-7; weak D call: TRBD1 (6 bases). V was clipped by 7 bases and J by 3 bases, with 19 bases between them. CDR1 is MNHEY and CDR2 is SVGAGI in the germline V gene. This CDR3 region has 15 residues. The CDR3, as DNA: TGTGCCAGCACCCCCTCAGAGGGGGACCTCTACGAGCAGTACTTC. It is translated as CASTPSEGDLYEQYF.

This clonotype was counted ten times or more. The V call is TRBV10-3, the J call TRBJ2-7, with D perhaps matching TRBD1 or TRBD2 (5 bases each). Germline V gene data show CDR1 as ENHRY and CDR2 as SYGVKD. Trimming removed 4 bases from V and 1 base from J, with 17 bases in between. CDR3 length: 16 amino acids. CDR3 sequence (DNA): TGTGCCATCAGTGGCTTCCCTGGTGGGGGATCCTACGAGCAGTACTTC. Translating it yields CAISGFPGGGSYEQYF.

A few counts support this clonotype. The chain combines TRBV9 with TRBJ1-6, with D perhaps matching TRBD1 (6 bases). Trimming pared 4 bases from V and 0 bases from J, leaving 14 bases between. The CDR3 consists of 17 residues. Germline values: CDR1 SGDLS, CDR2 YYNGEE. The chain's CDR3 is CASSPGHGSSYNSPLHF. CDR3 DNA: TGTGCCAGCAGCCCGGGACACGGAAGCTCCTATAATTCACCCCTCCACTTT.

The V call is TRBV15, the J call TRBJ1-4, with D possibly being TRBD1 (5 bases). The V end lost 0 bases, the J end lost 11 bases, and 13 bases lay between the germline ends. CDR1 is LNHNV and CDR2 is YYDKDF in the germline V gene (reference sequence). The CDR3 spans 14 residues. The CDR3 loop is CATSRDRPGTKLFF. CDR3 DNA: TGTGCCACCAGCAGAGATCGGCCGGGGACGAAACTGTTTTTT.

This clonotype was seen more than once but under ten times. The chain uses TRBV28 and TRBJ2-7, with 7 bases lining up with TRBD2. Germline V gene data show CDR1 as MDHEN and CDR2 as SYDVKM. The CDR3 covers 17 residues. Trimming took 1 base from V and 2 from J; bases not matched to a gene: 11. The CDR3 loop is CASSLSGGGSGAYEQYF. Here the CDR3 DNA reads TGTGCCAGCAGTTTATCCGGCGGAGGGAGCGGGGCCTACGAGCAGTACTTC.

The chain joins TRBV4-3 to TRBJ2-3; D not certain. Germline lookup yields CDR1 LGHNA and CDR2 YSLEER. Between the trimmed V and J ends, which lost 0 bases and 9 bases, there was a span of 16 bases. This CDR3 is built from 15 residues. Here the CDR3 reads CASSQDPAVSETQYF. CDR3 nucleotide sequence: TGCGCCAGCAGCCAAGATCCCGCGGTCTCCGAAACGCAGTATTTT.

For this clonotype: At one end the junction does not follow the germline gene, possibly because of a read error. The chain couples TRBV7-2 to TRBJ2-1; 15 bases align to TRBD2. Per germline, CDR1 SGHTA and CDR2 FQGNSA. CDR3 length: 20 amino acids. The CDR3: CASSPRGLAGGPSSYKEQFF. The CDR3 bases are TGTGCCAGCAGCCCCCGAGGACTAGCGGGAGGGCCTAGCTCCTACAAGGAGCAGTTCTTC.

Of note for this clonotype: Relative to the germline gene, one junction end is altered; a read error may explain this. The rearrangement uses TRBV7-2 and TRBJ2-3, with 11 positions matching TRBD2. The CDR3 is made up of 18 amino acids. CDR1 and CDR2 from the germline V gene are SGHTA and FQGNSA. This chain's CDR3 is CASGLGFGTSGLTDTQYF. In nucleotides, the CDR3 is TGTGCCAGCGGCTTAGGGTTCGGGACTAGCGGACTCACAGATACGCAGTATTTT.

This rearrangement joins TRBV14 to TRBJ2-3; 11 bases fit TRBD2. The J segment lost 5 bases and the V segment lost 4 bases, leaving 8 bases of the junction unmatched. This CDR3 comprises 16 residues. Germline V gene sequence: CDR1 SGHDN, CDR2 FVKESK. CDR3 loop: CASSPYPTSGEDTQYF. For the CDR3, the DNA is TGTGCCAGCAGCCCCTACCCGACTAGCGGGGAAGATACGCAGTATTTT.

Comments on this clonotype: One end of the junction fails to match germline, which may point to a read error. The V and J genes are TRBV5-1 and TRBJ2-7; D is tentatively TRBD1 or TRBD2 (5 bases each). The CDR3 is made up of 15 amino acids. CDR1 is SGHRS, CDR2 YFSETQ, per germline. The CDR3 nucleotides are TGCGCCGGCAGCATCCAGGGCACCGGGGACTACGAGCAGTACTTC. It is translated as CAGSIQGTGDYEQYF. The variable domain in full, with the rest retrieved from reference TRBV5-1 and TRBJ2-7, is KAGVTQTPRYLIKTRGQQVTLSCSPISGHRSVSWYQQTPGQGLQFLFEYFSETQRNKGNFPGRFSGRQFSNSRSEMNVSTLELGDSALYLCAGSIQGTGDYEQYFGPGTRLTVT.

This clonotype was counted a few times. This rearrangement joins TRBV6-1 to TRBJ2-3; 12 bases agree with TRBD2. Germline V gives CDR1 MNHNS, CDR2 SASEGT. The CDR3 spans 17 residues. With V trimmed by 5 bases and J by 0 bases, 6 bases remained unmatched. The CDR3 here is CASSPRLAGASTDTQYF. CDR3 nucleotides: TGTGCCAGCAGTCCCCGACTAGCGGGGGCTAGCACAGATACGCAGTATTTT.

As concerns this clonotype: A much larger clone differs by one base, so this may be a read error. The CDR3, as DNA: TGCGCCAGCAGCCAAGATGCAGGATCTCTAGCCAAAAACATTCAGTACTTC. Amino acid sequence: CASSQDAGSLAKNIQYF. This chain joins TRBV4-1 and TRBJ2-4, with D uncertain. Germline values: CDR1 MGHRA, CDR2 YSYEKL. This CDR3 is built from 17 residues. V gave up 0 bases and J gave up 0 bases, with 12 bases separating them.

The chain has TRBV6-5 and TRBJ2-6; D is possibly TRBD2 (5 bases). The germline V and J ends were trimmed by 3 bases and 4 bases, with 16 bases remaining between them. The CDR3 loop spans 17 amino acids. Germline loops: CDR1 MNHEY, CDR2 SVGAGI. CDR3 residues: CASSYIAGALGANVLTF. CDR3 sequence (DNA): TGTGCCAGCAGTTATATCGCGGGTGCGCTGGGGGCCAACGTCCTGACTTTC.

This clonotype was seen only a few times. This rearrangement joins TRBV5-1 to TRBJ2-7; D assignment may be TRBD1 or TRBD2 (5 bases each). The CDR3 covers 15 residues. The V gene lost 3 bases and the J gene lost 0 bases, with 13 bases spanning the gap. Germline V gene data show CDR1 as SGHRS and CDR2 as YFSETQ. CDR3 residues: CASSSRDRSSYEQYF. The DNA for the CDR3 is TGCGCCAGCAGCTCTCGGGACCGCAGCTCCTACGAGCAGTACTTC.

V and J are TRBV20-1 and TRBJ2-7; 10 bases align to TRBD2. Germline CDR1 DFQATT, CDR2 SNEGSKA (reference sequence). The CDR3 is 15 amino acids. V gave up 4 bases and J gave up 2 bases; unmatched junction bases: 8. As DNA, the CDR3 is TGCAGTGCTATTATAGCGGGAGGTACTACCTACGAGCAGTACTTC. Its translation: CSAIIAGGTTYEQYF.

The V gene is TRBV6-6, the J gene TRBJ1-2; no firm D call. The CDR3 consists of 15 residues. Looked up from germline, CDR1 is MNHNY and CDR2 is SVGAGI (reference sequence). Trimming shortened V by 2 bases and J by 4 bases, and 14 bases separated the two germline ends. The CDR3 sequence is CASSYPEDIGYGYTF. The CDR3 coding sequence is TGTGCCAGCAGTTACCCGGAAGACATAGGCTATGGCTACACCTTC.

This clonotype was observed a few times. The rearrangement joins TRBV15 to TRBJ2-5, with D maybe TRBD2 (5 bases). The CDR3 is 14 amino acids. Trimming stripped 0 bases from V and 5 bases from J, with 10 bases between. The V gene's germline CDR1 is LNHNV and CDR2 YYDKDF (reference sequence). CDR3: CATSRDRGLETQYF. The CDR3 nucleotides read TGTGCCACCAGCAGAGACCGGGGTCTGGAGACCCAGTACTTC. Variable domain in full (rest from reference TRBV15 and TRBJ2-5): DAMVIQNPRYQVTQFGKPVTLSCSQTLNHNVMYWYQQKSSQAPKLLFHYYDKDFNNEADTPDNFQSRRPNTSFCFLDIRSPGLGDTAMYLCATSRDRGLETQYFGPGTRLLVL.